The present entry profiles one T cell receptor beta chain with its context. This sample was included in a study of blood T cell repertoires in COVID-19. Data came from immunoSEQ multiplex PCR; TCRdb stores just in-frame clones and leaves some out. Of more than 200,000 clones listed, around 85% are singletons. Germline loops: CDR1 SGHRS, CDR2 YFSETQ. The length of the CDR3 is 13 residues. The V end lost 1 base, the J end lost 5 bases, and 7 bases lay between the germline ends. The receptor's source is a woman aged 40 to 50 with active or convalescent COVID-19. Specimen: peripheral blood. The rearrangement joins TRBV5-1 to TRBJ2-4; no firm D call. The CDR3: CASSLMAQNIQYF. CDR3 nucleotide sequence: TGCGCCAGCAGCTTGATGGCTCAAAACATTCAGTACTTC.